The entry below describes one TCR beta chain. In the original analysis: How many nucleated cells were present was estimated from reference gene primer amplification. Sequenced by immunoSEQ multiplex PCR; TCRdb stores in-frame clones only, minus some. V and J calls and clone size are those listed in that table; D and trimming were worked out from the DNA. Among 280,000 or so clones listed, around four fifths were seen once. Germline assignment: CDR1 WNHNN and CDR2 SYGVQD (reference sequence). This CDR3 has 17 residues. The V and J ends lost 8 bases and 0 bases, in that order; junction bases with no gene match: 11. The sample comes from a study of blood T cell repertoires in COVID-19. As for the study in general: Sites in the United States, Italy and Spain provided acute and convalescent COVID-19 samples.

This clonotype was obtained from a woman between 50 and 59 years old who had recovered from COVID-19. The sequenced sample was peripheral blood. The chain carries TRBV10-1 and TRBJ1-4; 8 bases align to TRBD1. CDR3 amino acids: CASGGTGIVATNEKLFF. The CDR3 region has the DNA TGCGCCAGCGGCGGGACAGGCATAGTTGCAACTAATGAAAAACTGTTTTTT.